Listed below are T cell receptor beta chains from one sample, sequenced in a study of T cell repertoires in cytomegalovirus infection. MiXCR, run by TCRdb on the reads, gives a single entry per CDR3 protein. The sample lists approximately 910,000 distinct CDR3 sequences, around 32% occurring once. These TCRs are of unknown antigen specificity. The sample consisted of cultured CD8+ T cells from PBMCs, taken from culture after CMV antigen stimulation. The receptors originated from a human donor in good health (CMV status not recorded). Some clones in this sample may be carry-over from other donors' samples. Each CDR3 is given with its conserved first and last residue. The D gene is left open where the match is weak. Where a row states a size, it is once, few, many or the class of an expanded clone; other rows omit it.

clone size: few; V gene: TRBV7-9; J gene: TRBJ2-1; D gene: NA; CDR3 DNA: TGTGCCAGCAGCGAGGGGACCCCCAATGAGCAGTTCTTC; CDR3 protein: CASSEGTPNEQFF
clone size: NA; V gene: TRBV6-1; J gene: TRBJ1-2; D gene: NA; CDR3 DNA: TGTGCCAGCAGTGAAGTACCTGGGGCTCGGTATGGCTACACCTTC; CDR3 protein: CASSEVPGARYGYTF
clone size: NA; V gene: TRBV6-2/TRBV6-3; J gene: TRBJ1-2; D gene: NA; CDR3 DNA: TGTGCCAGCACCCACGGGACGCTATGGGACTATGGCTACACCTTC; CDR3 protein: CASTHGTLWDYGYTF
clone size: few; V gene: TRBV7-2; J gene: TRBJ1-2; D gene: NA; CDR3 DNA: TGTGCCAGCAGCTTAGGGGCGTCTAACTATGGCTACACCTTC; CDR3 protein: CASSLGASNYGYTF
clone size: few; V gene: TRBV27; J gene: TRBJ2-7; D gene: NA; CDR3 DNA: TGTGCCAGCAGTCCTAACCGTTTCTACGAGCAGTACTTC; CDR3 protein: CASSPNRFYEQYF
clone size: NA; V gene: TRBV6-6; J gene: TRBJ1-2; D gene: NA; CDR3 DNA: TGTGCCAGCAGTTACGGGGCTCCGGGCCTTTGGGGCTACACCTTC; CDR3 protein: CASSYGAPGLWGYTF
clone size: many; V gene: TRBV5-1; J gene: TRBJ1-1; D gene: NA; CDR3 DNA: TGCGCCAGCAGCTTAGTGACCCTCGGGACTGAAGCTTTCTTT; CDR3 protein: CASSLVTLGTEAFF
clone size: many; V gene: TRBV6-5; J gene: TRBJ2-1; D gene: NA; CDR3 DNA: TGTGCCAGCAGTTACTCGGAGAGGGGATCCTACAATGAGCAGTTCTTC; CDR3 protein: CASSYSERGSYNEQFF
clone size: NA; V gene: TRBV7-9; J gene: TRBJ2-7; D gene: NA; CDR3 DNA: TGTGCCAGCAGCTTCGTGCAGGGGACTTGTAGGGACGAGCAGTACTTC; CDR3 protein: CASSFVQGTCRDEQYF
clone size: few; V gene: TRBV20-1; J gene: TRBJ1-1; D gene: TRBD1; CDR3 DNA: TGCAGTGCTAGTGCCGGGACAGGGTTGGGGAACACTGAAGCTTTCTTT; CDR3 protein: CSASAGTGLGNTEAFF
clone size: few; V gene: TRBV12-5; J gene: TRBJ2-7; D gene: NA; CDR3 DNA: TGTGCTAGTGGTTTGACAGCATACGAGCAGTACTTC; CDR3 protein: CASGLTAYEQYF
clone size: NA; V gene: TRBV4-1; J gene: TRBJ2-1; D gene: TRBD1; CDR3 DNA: TGCGCCAGCAGCCAAGCTCCGACAGGGCGTTACAATGAGCAGTTCTTC; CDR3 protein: CASSQAPTGRYNEQFF
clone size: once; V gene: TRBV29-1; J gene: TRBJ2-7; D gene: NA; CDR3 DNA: TGCAGCGTTGATCAGGCGGGCGTATACGAGCAGTACTTC; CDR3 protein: CSVDQAGVYEQYF
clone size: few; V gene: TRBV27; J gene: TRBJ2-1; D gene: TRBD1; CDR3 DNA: TGTGCCAGCAGTTCCCTCAAAACAGGGGGCTTCGGTGAGCAGTTCTTC; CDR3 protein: CASSSLKTGGFGEQFF
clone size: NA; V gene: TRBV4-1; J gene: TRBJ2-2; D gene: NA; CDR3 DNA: TGCGCCAGCAGCCCAGGTCGACGCCACGCGAACACCGGGGAGCTGTTTTTT; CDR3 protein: CASSPGRRHANTGELFF
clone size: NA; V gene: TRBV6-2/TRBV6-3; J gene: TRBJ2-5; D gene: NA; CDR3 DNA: TGTGCCAGCAGTTATCCACGAGTGGGAGAGACCCAGTACTTC; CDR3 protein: CASSYPRVGETQYF
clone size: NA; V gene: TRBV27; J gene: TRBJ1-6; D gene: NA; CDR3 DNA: TGTGCCAGCAGTTACGGATTCCGAGACTCACCCCTCCACTTT; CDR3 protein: CASSYGFRDSPLHF
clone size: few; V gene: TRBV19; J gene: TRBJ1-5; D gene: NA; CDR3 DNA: TGTGCCACCCAAGGGGGGGACCTCAATCAGCCCCAGCATTTT; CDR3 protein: CATQGGDLNQPQHF
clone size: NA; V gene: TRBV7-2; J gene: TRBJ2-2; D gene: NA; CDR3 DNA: TGTGCCAGCAGCTTACTCGGGTTGCCGGCGAGCGGGGAGCTGTTTTTT; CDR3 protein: CASSLLGLPASGELFF
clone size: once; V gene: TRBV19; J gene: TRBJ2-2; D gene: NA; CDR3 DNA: TGTGCCAGTACTATGGGGGGAACCGGGGAGCTGTTTTTT; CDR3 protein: CASTMGGTGELFF
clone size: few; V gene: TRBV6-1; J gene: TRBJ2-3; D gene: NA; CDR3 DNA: TGTGCCAGCAGTGAAGGCCCAACGGGAAGGGAAACGCAGTATTTT; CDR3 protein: CASSEGPTGRETQYF
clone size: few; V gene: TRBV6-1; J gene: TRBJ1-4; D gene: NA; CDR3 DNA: TGTGCCAGCAGTGAAGCGCAGGGAGGGTGGAAACTGTTTTTT; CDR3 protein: CASSEAQGGWKLFF
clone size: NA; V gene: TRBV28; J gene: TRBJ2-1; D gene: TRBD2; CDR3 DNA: TGTGCCAGCAGTTCTCCCCTAGCGGGGGGGCCTGAGAATGAGCAGTTCTTC; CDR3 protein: CASSSPLAGGPENEQFF
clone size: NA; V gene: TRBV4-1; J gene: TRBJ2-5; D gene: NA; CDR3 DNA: TGCGCCAGCAGCCAAGTGTACGGGGGAGCACAAGAGACCCAGTACTTC; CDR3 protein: CASSQVYGGAQETQYF
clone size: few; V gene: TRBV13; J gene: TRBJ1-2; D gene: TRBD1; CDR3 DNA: TGTGCCAGCAGCAGAAGACAGGGGGCCTATGGCTACACCTTC; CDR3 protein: CASSRRQGAYGYTF
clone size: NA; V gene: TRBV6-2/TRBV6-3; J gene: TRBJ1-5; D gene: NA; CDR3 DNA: TGTGCCAGCAGTTACTCGTGGTATCAGCCCCAGCATTTT; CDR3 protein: CASSYSWYQPQHF
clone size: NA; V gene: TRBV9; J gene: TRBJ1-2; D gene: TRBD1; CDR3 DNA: TGTGCCAGCAGCCCCCGACAGGGCCCCTATGGCTACACCTTC; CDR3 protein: CASSPRQGPYGYTF
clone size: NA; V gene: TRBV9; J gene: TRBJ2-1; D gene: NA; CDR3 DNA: TGTGCCAGCAGCCCCCGAAGCACTGGCTGGGATGAGCAGTTCTTC; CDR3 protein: CASSPRSTGWDEQFF
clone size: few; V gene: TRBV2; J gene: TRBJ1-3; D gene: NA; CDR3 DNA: TGTGCCAGATACAGACATAACACCATATATTTT; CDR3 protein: CARYRHNTIYF
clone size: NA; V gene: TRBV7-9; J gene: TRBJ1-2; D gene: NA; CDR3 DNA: TGTGCCAGCAGCTCAGACACAACTGCCACCTTC; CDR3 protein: CASSSDTTATF
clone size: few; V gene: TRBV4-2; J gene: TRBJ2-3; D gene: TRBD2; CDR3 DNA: TGTGCCAGCAGCCAAGAACGGAGACTAGCGGGGGCCTCAGATACGCAGTATTTT; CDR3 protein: CASSQERRLAGASDTQYF
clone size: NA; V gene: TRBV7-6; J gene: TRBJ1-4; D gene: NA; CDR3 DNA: TGTGCCAGCAGCCCCGGGGACGATGAAAAACTGTTTTTT; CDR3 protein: CASSPGDDEKLFF
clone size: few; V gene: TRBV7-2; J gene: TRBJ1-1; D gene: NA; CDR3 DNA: TGTGCCAGCAGCGATAGACGGAACACTGAAGCTTTCTTT; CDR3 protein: CASSDRRNTEAFF
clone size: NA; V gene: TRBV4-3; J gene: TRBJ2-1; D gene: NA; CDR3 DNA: TGCGCCAGCAGCCAGAACAGGGTCTTCGAGCAGTTCTTC; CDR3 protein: CASSQNRVFEQFF
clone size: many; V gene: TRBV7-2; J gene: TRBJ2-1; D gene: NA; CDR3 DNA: TGTGCCAGCAGCTCAAGCGGGTGGCGGGGGCTCAATGAGCAGTTCTTC; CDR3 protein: CASSSSGWRGLNEQFF
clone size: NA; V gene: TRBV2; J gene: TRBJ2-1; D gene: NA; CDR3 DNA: TGTGCCAGTTTGCCACAGGACAATGAGCAGTTCTTC; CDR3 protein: CASLPQDNEQFF
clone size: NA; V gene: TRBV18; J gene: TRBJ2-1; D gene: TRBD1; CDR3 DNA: TGTGCCAGCTCACCCGTTCGGACAGGGAATTTCAATGAGCAGTTCTTC; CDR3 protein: CASSPVRTGNFNEQFF
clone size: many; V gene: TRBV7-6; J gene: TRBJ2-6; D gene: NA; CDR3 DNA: TGTGCCAGCAGCCGAGAAGCAGGGGCTGGGGCCAACGTCCTGACTTTC; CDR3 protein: CASSREAGAGANVLTF
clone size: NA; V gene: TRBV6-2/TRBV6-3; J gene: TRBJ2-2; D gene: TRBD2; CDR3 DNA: TGTGCCAGCAGTTACTCGTCGGTACGGACTAGCGGGAAACGGTTCACCGGGGAGCTGTTTTTT; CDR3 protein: CASSYSSVRTSGKRFTGELFF
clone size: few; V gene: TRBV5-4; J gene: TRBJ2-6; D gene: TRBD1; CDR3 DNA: TGTGCCAGCAGCTTGGGACAGGGTCTCTCTGGGGCCAACGTCCTGACTTTC; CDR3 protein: CASSLGQGLSGANVLTF
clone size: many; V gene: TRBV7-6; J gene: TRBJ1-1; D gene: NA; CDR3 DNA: TGTGCCAGCAGCCCCGCCCTGGGCAGGGGTCGTTTCACTGAAGCTTTCTTT; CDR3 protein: CASSPALGRGRFTEAFF
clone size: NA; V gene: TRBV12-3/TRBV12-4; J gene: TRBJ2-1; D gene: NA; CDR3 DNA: TGTGCCAGCAGCCTATACGTTGAGCAGTTCTTC; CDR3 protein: CASSLYVEQFF
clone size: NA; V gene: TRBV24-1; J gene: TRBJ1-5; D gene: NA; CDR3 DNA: TGTGCCACCAGTGAATACAATCAGCCCCAGCATTTT; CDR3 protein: CATSEYNQPQHF
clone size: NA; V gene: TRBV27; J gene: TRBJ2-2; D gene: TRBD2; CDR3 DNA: TGTGCCAGCAGCCCAACTAGCGGGGGGGCCGTGGCCGGGGAGCTGTTTTTT; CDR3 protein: CASSPTSGGAVAGELFF
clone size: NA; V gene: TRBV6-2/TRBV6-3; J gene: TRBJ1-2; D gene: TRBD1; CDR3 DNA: TGTGCCAGCAGTTACCTGCACCCGCGACAGGGGGCTGGCTACACCTTC; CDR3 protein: CASSYLHPRQGAGYTF
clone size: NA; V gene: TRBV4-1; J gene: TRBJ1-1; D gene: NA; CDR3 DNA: TGCGCCAGCTCCCCGGAATCAAACTTTAACACTGAAGCTTTCTTT; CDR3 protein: CASSPESNFNTEAFF
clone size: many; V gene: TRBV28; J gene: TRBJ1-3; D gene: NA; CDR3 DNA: TGTGCCAGCAGTTTACGCGTTACTGGAAACACCATATATTTT; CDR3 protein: CASSLRVTGNTIYF
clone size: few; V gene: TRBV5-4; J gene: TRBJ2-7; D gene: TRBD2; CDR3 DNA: TGTGCCAGCAGCCCGTGGACTAGCGGGGGTTCCGAGCAGTACTTC; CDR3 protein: CASSPWTSGGSEQYF
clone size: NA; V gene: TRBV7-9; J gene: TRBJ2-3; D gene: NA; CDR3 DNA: TGTGCCAGTCCTTTCGGAGATACGCAGTATTTT; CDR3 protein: CASPFGDTQYF
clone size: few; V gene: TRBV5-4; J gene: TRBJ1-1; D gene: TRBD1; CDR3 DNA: TGTGCCAGCAGCTTGGCACAGGGGGCCCTCACTGAAGCTTTCTTT; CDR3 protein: CASSLAQGALTEAFF